This T cell receptor (beta chain) was captured by sequencing in a study of cytomegalovirus exposure and HLA in healthy donors. Points from the study as a whole: A list of about 160 TCR beta chains associated with cytomegalovirus was given. Reported findings show TCR beta sequences accurately forecast HLA-A and HLA-B alleles in most subjects. TCR beta chain V- and J-gene trimming was linked, in a later analysis, to a missense variant in DCLRE1C.

Comments on this clone: Antigen unknown.

The CDR3 consists of 16 residues. The J segment lost 0 bases and the V segment lost 0 bases, leaving 4 bases of the junction unmatched. Germline V gene sequence: CDR1 SGDLS, CDR2 YYNGEE. Both 60 Vbeta primers and 13 Jbeta primers went into the PCR. Method: immunoSEQ multiplex PCR; TCRdb's copy keeps in-frame clones and lacks some. This repertoire comprises tens of thousands of clones; its ten largest clones make up approximately 6.8%. Sequenced: PBMCs. This chain connects TRBV9 to TRBJ2-3; 7 bases are a match to TRBD2. The origin of this receptor is a woman in her thirties or forties in good health and CMV-seronegative. CDR3 sequence: CASSVGAGDSTDTQYF. For the CDR3, the DNA is TGTGCCAGCAGCGTAGGGGCGGGGGACAGCACAGATACGCAGTATTTT.